This T cell receptor beta chain was profiled in a study of blood T cell repertoires in COVID-19 (dated by TCRdb to 2020 to 2021). Some background on the complete study: Samples covering the acute and convalescent phases of COVID-19 were provided by collaborators in the United States, Italy and Spain. Sample metadata almost always included a de-identified subject ID, COVID-19 status, age in years and sex. Where HLA class I and class II types were available, the types were taken from metadata supplied by the sample provider, not from assay-based typing. Deeply sampled blood TCRbeta repertoires from subjects exposed to, actively infected with, or recovered from COVID-19 were included in the dataset. The repertoires were released in a freely available public database intended as a resource for research on the immune response to SARS-CoV-2. The prospective study material was composed of cDNA or gDNA derived from T cells, B-cell-depleted T cells, or PBMCs. The samples were drawn from two sources: the first 160 participants of the ongoing ImmuneRACE study, and fewer than 1,500 subjects contributed by 6 global collaborators.

The immunoSEQ Assay, a bias-controlled multiplex PCR, was used to amplify TCRbeta CDR3 regions from genomic DNA. The original methods were these. The number of nucleated cells in each sample was estimated from the amplification of reference gene primers within the assay. Sequence reads were collapsed and filtered to measure the absolute abundance of every unique TCRbeta CDR3 rearrangement. For each sample, productive Simpson clonality was calculated by taking the square root of Simpson's diversity index across productive rearrangements. What TCRdb holds here is the immuneACCESS table cut down to in-frame rearrangements. Part of the clones is not present; checked against another copy, under half of the missing clones reflect an unresolved V gene, and the others are unexplained. That table gives V, J and clone size, and the DNA gave D and trimming. Recorded for this sample are under 150,000 clones; roughly 79% of them occurred a single time. The ten top clones hold 7% to 9% of the sample.

Whole blood was collected in K2EDTA tubes by collaborating institutions according to the institutions' own protocols. Collaborator samples were shipped for TCRbeta analysis as frozen whole blood, isolated PBMCs, or DNA extracted from either sample type. Worth noting for this clone: What antigen it recognizes has not been identified. Base-call qualities are not available, and no considerably larger clone is one nucleotide away.

Paper-wide results and their limitations: The quantity of clinical and demographic metadata differed by source and by participant and was supplied without curation.

The germline V end is reduced by 1 base and the J end by 10 bases; junction bases left unmatched: 12. The CDR3 contains 15 residues, cysteine and phenylalanine counted. The only DNA kept is the CDR3, 45 bases in frame from the first base. CDR1 and CDR2 (SNHLY, FYNNEI) derive from the germline V gene. The sample was peripheral blood. The chain links TRBV2 with TRBJ1-2, with TRBD1 identical over 7 junction bases. The receptor was derived from a human donor with acute or convalescent COVID-19. The donor label of this sample is uncertain. In nucleotide form, the sequence is TGTGCCAGCAGTGAAGAAACAGGGGATAGTCAGAACTACACCTTC. The resulting protein is CASSEETGDSQNYTF. Reference TRBV2 and TRBJ1-2 genes cover what lies past the CDR3, so the full variable domain is EPEVTQTPSHQVTQMGQEVILRCVPISNHLYFYWYRQILGQKVEFLVSFYNNEISEKSEIFDDQFSVERPDGSNFTLKIRSTKLEDSAMYFCASSEETGDSQNYTFGSGTRLTVV.